A single T cell receptor (beta chain) is shown here with its context. Its target is not known. This sample stems from a study of a mutant IDH1 vaccine in newly diagnosed glioma. For the study at large: Visits designated V12 and V13 were conducted at weeks 35 and 47, respectively.

Study-wide findings and caveats: Less than 95% of patients showed vaccine-induced immune responses across multiple MHC alleles. Changes to the top peripheral T cell clonotypes appeared unrelated to pseudoprogression.

The CDR3 sequence is 14 residues long. Germline CDR1 is GTSNPN and CDR2 is SVGIG (reference sequence). Trimming pared 5 bases from V and 2 bases from J, leaving 14 bases between. Described time point: week 47, end of study. Doses of 300 ug of mutant IDH1 20-mer peptide were given with topical imiquimod. Sequencing used immunoSEQ multiplex PCR; TCRdb keeps in-frame clones, though not all of them. The repertoire holds 75,000 to 95,000 clones, with about 90% as singletons. The TCR sequence derives from a woman aged 45-65 years with glioma. The source was PBMCs, collected from a glioma patient whose treatment included an IDH1 peptide vaccine. The V call is TRBV30, the J call TRBJ2-3; D is ambiguous. CDR3 coding DNA: TGTGCCTGGGACCCGAGATTCTCCACAGATACGCAGTATTTT. Translation: CAWDPRFSTDTQYF.